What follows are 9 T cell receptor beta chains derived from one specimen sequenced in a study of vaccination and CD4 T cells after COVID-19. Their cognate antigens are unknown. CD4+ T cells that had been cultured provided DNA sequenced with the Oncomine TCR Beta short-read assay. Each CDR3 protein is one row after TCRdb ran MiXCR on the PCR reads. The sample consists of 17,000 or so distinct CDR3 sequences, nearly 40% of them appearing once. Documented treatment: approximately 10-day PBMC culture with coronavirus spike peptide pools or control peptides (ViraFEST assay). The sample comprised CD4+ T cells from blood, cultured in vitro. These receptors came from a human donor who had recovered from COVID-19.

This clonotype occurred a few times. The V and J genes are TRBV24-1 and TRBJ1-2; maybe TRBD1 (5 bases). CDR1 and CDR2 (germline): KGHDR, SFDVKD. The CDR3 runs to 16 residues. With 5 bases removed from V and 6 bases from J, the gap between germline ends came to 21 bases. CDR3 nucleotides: TGTGCCACCAGTGGGCCGATAGACAGAACTCAGCATGGCTACACCTTC. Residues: CATSGPIDRTQHGYTF.

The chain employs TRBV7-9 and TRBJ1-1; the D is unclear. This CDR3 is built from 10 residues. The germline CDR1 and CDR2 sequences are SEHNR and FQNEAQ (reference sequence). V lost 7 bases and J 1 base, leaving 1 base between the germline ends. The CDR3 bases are TGTGCCAGCAAGAACACTGAAGCTTTCTTT. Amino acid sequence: CASKNTEAFF.

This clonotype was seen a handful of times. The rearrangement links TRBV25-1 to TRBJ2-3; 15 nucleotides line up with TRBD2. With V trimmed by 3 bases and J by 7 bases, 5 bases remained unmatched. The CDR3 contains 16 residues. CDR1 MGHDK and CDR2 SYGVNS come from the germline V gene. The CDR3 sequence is CASSDWTSGRGNTQYF. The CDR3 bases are TGTGCCAGCAGTGACTGGACTAGCGGGAGGGGCAATACGCAGTATTTT.

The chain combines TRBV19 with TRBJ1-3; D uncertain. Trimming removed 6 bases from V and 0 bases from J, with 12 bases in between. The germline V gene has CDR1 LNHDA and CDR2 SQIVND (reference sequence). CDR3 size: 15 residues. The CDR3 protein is CASREDAGSGNTIYF. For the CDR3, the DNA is TGTGCCAGTAGGGAGGACGCCGGCTCTGGAAACACCATATATTTT. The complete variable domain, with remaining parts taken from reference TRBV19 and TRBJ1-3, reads DGGITQSPKYLFRKEGQNVTLSCEQNLNHDAMYWYRQDPGQGLRLIYYSQIVNDFQKGDIAEGYSVSREKKESFPLTVTSAQKNPTAFYLCASREDAGSGNTIYFGEGSWLTVV.

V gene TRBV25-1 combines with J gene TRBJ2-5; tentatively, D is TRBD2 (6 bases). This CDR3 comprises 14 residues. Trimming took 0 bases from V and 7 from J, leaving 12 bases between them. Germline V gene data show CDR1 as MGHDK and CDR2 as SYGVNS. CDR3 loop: CASSEYGGIWTQYF. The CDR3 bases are TGTGCCAGCAGTGAATATGGCGGGATATGGACCCAGTACTTC.

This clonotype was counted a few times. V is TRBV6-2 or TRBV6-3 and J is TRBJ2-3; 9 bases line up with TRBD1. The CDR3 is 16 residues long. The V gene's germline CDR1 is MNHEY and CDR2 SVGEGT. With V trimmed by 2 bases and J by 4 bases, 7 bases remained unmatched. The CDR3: CASSYLGQGPPDTQYF. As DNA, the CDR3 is TGTGCCAGCAGTTACCTGGGACAGGGCCCCCCAGATACGCAGTATTTT.

DNA for the CDR3: TGCGCCAGCAGCCAAGATATAGGCAGGAACACTGAAGCTTTCTTT. Translating gives CASSQDIGRNTEAFF. This chain links TRBV4-1 with TRBJ1-1, with D unresolved. Deletions cut 0 bases from V and 1 base from J, with 9 bases between. The CDR3 sequence is 15 residues long. Germline V gene lookup returns CDR1 MGHRA and CDR2 YSYEKL.

The CDR3 bases are TGCAGTGCTAGGGGGGGTAGCAATCAGCCCCAGCATTTT. Amino acid sequence: CSARGGSNQPQHF. The V and J genes are TRBV20-1 and TRBJ1-5; tentatively, D is TRBD1 (5 bases). V was cut by 3 bases and J by 0 bases, with 6 bases left in between. CDR3 length: 13 residues. Germline V gene sequence: CDR1 DFQATT, CDR2 SNEGSKA (reference sequence).

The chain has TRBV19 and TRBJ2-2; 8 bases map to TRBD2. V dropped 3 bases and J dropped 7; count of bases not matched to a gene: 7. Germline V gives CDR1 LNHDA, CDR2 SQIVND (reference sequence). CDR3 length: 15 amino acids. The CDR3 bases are TGTGCCAGTAGTATTACCAGCGGGAGAATCGGGGAGCTGTTTTTT. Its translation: CASSITSGRIGELFF. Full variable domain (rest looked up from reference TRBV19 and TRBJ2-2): DGGITQSPKYLFRKEGQNVTLSCEQNLNHDAMYWYRQDPGQGLRLIYYSQIVNDFQKGDIAEGYSVSREKKESFPLTVTSAQKNPTAFYLCASSITSGRIGELFFGEGSRLTVL.